This T cell receptor (beta chain) was profiled in a study of siplizumab effects on memory and regulatory T cells. Study-wide results and caveats: Naive T cells, seemingly more diverse than memory cells, seemed major alloresponse contributors.

In the case of this clone: Its antigen is undetermined.

This table comes from immunoSEQ multiplex PCR, and its TCRdb copy is limited to in-frame clones, with some not included. Seen here are more than 95,000 clones, about 93% observed once, and the top ten hold 0.55% to 0.7%. CDR3 length: 19 residues. V lost 0 bases and J lost 10; bases outside the gene matches: 14. Germline CDR1 WSHSY, CDR2 SAAADI. Input material: Tregs sorted from blood. The receptor comes from a human donor in good health. The chain uses TRBV10-2 and TRBJ2-2; TRBD2 matches at 13 bases. In nucleotides, the CDR3 is TGCGCCAGCAGTGAGTCGATTGGCCCCCGACTAGCGGGAGGAGAGGAGCTGTTTTTT. It specifies CASSESIGPRLAGGEELFF.